This T cell receptor beta chain was observed in a study of metastatic and nonmetastatic thyroid tumors. Study-level results: The study reportedly found significantly higher TCR beta diversity in malignant thyroid tumors than benign nodules, in blood and tumor.

TCRdb re-clonotyped the PCR reads through MiXCR. The sample lists 8,000 to 10,000 clones; 20% to 25% were seen once. All patients were treatment-naive before thyroid surgery. Regarding this clone: As yet, its antigen is unknown.

This CDR3 is built from 16 residues. V was pared by 1 base and J by 2 bases, with 10 bases between. Germline lookup yields CDR1 SGHKS and CDR2 YYEKEE (reference sequence). The clonotype was recovered from a female donor with papillary thyroid cancer or a benign thyroid nodule (not recorded which). Some clones in this sample may be carry-over from other donors' samples. The V gene is TRBV5-5, the J gene TRBJ2-6; D possibly corresponds to TRBD1 (5 bases). Sequencing was done on a sample of adjacent normal tissue. This CDR3 reads CASSLRGYTGANVLTF. CDR3 bases: TGTGCCAGCAGCTTGAGGGGTTATACTGGGGCCAACGTCCTGACTTTC.